Sequencing of this T cell receptor beta chain was carried out in a study of CD8+CD57+ T cells in acquired aplastic anemia. Profiling that covered TCR beta VDJ and CDR3 relied on genomic DNA as its template. A single record per CDR3 protein comes from TCRdb applying MiXCR to the reads. The data show 150,000 to 200,000 distinct CDR3 sequences, with around half seen just once and 0.85% to 1.3% held by the top ten. The patients chosen for sequencing had shown expansion of CD8+CD57+ cells (detected by flow cytometry). This CDR3 is built from 13 residues. The V gene lost 1 base and the J gene lost 7 bases, with 8 bases spanning the gap. Germline V CDR1 and CDR2: DFQATT, SNEGSKA (reference sequence).

The sample taken for sequencing was sorted CD4+, CD8+, or CD8+CD57+ T cells (not recorded which) from PBMCs. This sequence joins TRBV20-1 and TRBJ1-6; tentatively, D is TRBD1 (5 bases). The clonotype was recovered from a human donor with aplastic anemia. For the CDR3, the DNA is TGCAGTGCTAGAGCTGGACAAAATTCACCCCTCCACTTT. Its protein is CSARAGQNSPLHF.